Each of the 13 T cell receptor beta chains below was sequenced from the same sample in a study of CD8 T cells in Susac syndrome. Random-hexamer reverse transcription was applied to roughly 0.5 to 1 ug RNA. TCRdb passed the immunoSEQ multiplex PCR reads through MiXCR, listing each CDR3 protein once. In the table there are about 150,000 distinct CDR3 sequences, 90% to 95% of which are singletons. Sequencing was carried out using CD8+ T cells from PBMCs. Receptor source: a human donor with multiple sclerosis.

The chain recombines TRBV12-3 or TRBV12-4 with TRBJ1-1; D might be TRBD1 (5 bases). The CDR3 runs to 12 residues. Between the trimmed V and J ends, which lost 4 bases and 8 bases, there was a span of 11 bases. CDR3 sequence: CASSSDWTEAFF. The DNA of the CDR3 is TGTGCCAGCAGTTCGGATTGGACAGAAGCTTTCTTT.

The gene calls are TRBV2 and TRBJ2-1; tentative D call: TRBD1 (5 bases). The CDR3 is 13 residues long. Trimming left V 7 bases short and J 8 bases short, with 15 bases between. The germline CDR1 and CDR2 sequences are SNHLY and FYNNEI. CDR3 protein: CASMAGYPDEQFF. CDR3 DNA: TGTGCCAGCATGGCAGGGTATCCCGATGAGCAGTTCTTC. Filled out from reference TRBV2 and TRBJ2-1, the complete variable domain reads EPEVTQTPSHQVTQMGQEVILRCVPISNHLYFYWYRQILGQKVEFLVSFYNNEISEKSEIFDDQFSVERPDGSNFTLKIRSTKLEDSAMYFCASMAGYPDEQFFGPGTRLTVL.

The CDR3 bases are TGTGCCAGCAGCTTGGTGGGGTCTCACTCTGGGGCCAACGTCCTGACTTTC. It specifies CASSLVGSHSGANVLTF. The chain carries TRBV5-6 and TRBJ2-6; D uncertain. CDR3 length equals 17 residues. The V and J ends lost 0 bases and 0 bases respectively, with 10 bases between them. Germline V gene data show CDR1 as SGHDT and CDR2 as YYEEEE.

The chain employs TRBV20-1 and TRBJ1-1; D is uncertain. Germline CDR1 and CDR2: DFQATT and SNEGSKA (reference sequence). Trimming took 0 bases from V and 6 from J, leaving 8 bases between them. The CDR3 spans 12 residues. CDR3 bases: TGCAGTGCTAGAGAGAGGAGGTCTGAAGCTTTCTTT. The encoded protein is CSARERRSEAFF.

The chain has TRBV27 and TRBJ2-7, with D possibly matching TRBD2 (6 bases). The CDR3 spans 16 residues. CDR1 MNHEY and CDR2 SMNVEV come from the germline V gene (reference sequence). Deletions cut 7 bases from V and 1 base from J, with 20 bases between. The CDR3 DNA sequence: TGTGCCAGCACCCCTTCCGGAGGGGAAGTTTCCTACGAGCAGTACTTC. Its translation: CASTPSGGEVSYEQYF.

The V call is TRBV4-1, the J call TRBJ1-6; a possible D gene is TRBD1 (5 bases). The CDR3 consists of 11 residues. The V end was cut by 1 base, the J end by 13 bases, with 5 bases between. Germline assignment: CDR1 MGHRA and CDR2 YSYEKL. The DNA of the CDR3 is TGCGCCAGCAGCCAAGGGGGGCCCCTCCACTTT. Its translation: CASSQGGPLHF.

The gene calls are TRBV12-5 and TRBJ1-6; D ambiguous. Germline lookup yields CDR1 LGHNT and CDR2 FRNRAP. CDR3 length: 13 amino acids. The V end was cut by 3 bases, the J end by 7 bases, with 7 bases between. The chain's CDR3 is CASGFTGNSPLHF. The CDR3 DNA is TGTGCTAGTGGTTTCACGGGGAATTCACCCCTCCACTTT. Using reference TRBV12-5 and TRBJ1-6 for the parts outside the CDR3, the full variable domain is DARVTQTPRHKVTEMGQEVTMRCQPILGHNTVFWYRQTMMQGLELLAYFRNRAPLDDSGMPKDRFSAEMPDATLATLKIQPSEPRDSAVYFCASGFTGNSPLHFGNGTRLTVT.

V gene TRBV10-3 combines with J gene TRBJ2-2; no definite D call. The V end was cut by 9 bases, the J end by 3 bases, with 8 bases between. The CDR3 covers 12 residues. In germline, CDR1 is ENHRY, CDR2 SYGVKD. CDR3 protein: CAISWHTGELFF. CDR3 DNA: TGTGCCATTTCTTGGCACACCGGGGAGCTGTTTTTT.

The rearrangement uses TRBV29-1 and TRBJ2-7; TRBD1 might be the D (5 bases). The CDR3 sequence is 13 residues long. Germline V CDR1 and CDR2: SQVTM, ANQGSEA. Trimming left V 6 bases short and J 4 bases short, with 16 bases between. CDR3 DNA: TGCAGCGTGGGATTCAGGGTAGGGTACGAGCAGTACTTC. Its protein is CSVGFRVGYEQYF.

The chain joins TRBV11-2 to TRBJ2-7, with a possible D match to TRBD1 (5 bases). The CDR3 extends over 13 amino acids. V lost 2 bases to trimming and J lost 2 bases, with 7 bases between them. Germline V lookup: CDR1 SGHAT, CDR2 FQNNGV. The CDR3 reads CASSLSGTYEQYF. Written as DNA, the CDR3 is TGTGCCAGCAGCTTATCAGGGACCTACGAGCAGTACTTC.

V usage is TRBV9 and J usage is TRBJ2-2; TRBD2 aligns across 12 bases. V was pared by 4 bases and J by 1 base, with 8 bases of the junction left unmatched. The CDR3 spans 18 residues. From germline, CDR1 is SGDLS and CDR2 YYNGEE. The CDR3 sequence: CASSPRASGGENTGELFF. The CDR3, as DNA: TGTGCCAGCAGCCCCAGGGCTAGCGGGGGGGAGAACACCGGGGAGCTGTTTTTT.

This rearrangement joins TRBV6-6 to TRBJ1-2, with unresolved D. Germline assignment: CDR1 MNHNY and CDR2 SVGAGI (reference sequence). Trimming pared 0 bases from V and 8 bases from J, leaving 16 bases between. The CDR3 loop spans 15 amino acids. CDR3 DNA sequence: TGTGCCAGCAGTTACTCTACTGAGGGTACCTTAGGCTACACCTTC. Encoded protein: CASSYSTEGTLGYTF.

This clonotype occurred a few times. The CDR3 coding sequence is TGTGCCAGCAGTTTATCCCCAGCCAACTATGGCTACACCTTC. This codes for CASSLSPANYGYTF. The chain combines TRBV27 with TRBJ1-2; the D is unclear. The CDR3 is 14 residues long. Germline CDR1 is MNHEY and CDR2 is SMNVEV (reference sequence). V gave up 0 bases and J gave up 2 bases, with 7 bases separating them.